These T cell receptor beta chains were read from a single sample in a study of blood T cell repertoires in COVID-19. Repertoires were generated with immunoSEQ multiplex PCR, while TCRdb's copy carries only in-frame clones and drops some. This table holds about 150,000 clones, roughly 77% found once. The sample consisted of peripheral blood. The receptor set was obtained from a woman in her 70s with COVID-19, enrolled during active disease. Both conserved end residues are part of each CDR3. A D gene is named only where the DNA matches it firmly. Clone size is stated in some rows and not others, as once, few, many or a class when expanded.

d_call | clone_size | j_call | v_call | cdr3_aa | cdr3_nt
- | few | TRBJ2-3 | TRBV9 | CASSLTGTDTQYF | TGTGCCAGCAGCCTGACTGGCACAGATACGCAGTATTTT
TRBD2 | - | TRBJ2-1 | TRBV19 | CASSIAFGGARRVEQFF | TGTGCCAGTAGTATAGCCTTCGGGGGGGCCCGGCGCGTTGAGCAGTTCTTC
TRBD1 | once | TRBJ1-2 | TRBV13 | CASSLGGQGRYGYTF | TGTGCCAGCAGCTTAGGGGGACAGGGTAGATATGGCTACACCTTC
- | - | TRBJ1-3 | TRBV3-1/TRBV3-2 | CASSQDIPRSGNTIYF | TGTGCCAGCAGCCAAGATATCCCCAGGTCTGGAAACACCATATATTTT
- | - | TRBJ2-2 | TRBV6-1 | CASSEFNGELFF | TGTGCCAGCAGTGAATTTAACGGGGAGCTGTTTTTT
- | - | TRBJ1-1 | TRBV7-8 | CASSLGFWVGTEAFF | TGTGCCAGCAGCTTGGGCTTCTGGGTAGGCACTGAAGCTTTCTTT
- | - | TRBJ1-3 | TRBV6-2/TRBV6-3 | CASSYSGGSGNTIYF | TGTGCCAGCAGTTACAGTGGAGGCTCTGGAAACACCATATATTTT
TRBD2 | - | TRBJ2-1 | TRBV5-4 | CASSLDGGVTYNEQFF | TGTGCCAGCAGCTTGGACGGGGGGGTCACCTACAATGAGCAGTTCTTC
- | - | TRBJ2-7 | TRBV18 | CASSPLSGGHEQYF | TGTGCCAGCTCACCCCTATCGGGGGGCCACGAGCAGTACTTC
TRBD1 | - | TRBJ1-6 | TRBV11-2 | CASTPGGRDSPLHF | TGTGCCAGCACCCCAGGGGGCAGGGATTCACCCCTCCACTTT
TRBD1 | - | TRBJ1-1 | TRBV30 | CAWHRGREAEAFF | TGTGCCTGGCACAGGGGGCGCGAGGCTGAAGCTTTCTTT
TRBD2 | - | TRBJ2-7 | TRBV6-5 | CASRQSGARYEQYF | TGTGCCAGCAGACAAAGCGGGGCCCGGTACGAGCAGTACTTC
- | - | TRBJ2-5 | TRBV29-1 | CSVVLQFVREQETQYF | TGCAGCGTTGTTCTACAGTTCGTTCGGGAGCAAGAGACCCAGTACTTC
- | - | TRBJ1-5 | TRBV27 | CASSSGGNSNQPQHF | TGTGCCAGCAGTTCTGGAGGAAATAGCAATCAGCCCCAGCATTTT
- | - | TRBJ2-5 | TRBV7-2 | CASSLGRTGEEKYF | TGTGCCAGCAGCTTGGGGAGGACAGGAGAAGAGAAGTACTTC
- | - | TRBJ2-7 | TRBV27 | CASRRDPRAGQYF | TGTGCCAGCAGGCGGGACCCAAGGGCTGGGCAGTACTTC
TRBD2 | - | TRBJ2-1 | TRBV18 | CASSYSGGRVNEQFF | TGTGCCAGCTCATACAGCGGGGGGCGGGTCAATGAGCAGTTCTTC
TRBD1 | - | TRBJ2-1 | TRBV25-1 | CASSDPRTGPSNEQFF | TGTGCCAGCAGTGATCCCCGGACAGGCCCCAGCAATGAGCAGTTCTTC
- | - | TRBJ1-1 | TRBV4-2 | CASSQVGARLKDTEAFF | TGTGCCAGCAGCCAAGTAGGTGCCAGGTTGAAGGACACTGAAGCTTTCTTT
- | - | TRBJ1-6 | TRBV25-1 | CASSSMDTYNSPLHF | TGTGCCAGCAGTTCTATGGACACCTATAATTCACCCCTCCACTTT
TRBD1 | - | TRBJ1-2 | TRBV19 | CASSSRTGTGASYGYTF | TGTGCCAGTAGTTCCCGAACCGGGACAGGGGCTAGCTATGGCTACACCTTC
- | - | TRBJ1-2 | TRBV18 | CASSPTRDYGYTF | TGTGCCAGCTCACCCACCCGGGACTATGGCTACACCTTC
- | - | TRBJ1-2 | TRBV24-1 | CATSPGQGVSYGYTF | TGTGCCACCAGCCCCGGGCAGGGCGTATCCTATGGCTACACCTTC
TRBD1 | - | TRBJ1-2 | TRBV20-1 | CSASTGDGANYGYTF | TGCAGTGCCAGTACAGGGGACGGAGCTAACTATGGCTACACCTTC
TRBD1 | - | TRBJ1-1 | TRBV7-8 | CASSRDRNTEAFF | TGTGCCAGCAGCCGGGACAGGAACACTGAAGCTTTCTTT
- | - | TRBJ2-7 | TRBV6-4 | CASRLGGGAQYF | TGTGCCAGCAGACTTGGAGGGGGGGCGCAGTACTTC
- | - | TRBJ1-6 | TRBV11-1 | CASSLRAGDNSPLHF | TGTGCCAGCAGCTTACGGGCCGGGGATAATTCACCCCTCCACTTT
- | - | TRBJ2-1 | TRBV27 | CASSLSISIGQRYNEQFF | TGTGCCAGCAGTTTATCGATATCAATTGGACAGCGTTACAATGAGCAGTTCTTC
TRBD1 | - | TRBJ1-1 | TRBV29-1 | CSASTGGDTEAFF | TGCAGCGCTTCGACAGGGGGGGACACTGAAGCTTTCTTT
- | - | TRBJ1-1 | TRBV6-2/TRBV6-3 | CASSYAGPMNTEAFF | TGTGCCAGCAGTTATGCGGGGCCCATGAACACTGAAGCTTTCTTT
- | - | TRBJ1-2 | TRBV18 | CASSPLQINYGYTF | TGTGCCAGCTCACCCCTACAGATTAACTATGGCTACACCTTC
- | - | TRBJ1-2 | TRBV11-2 | CASSLGRELGYTF | TGTGCCAGCAGCTTGGGCCGGGAGTTAGGCTACACCTTC
TRBD2 | - | TRBJ2-3 | TRBV4-3 | CASSQGSGTTTDTQYF | TGCGCCAGCAGCCAAGGAAGCGGGACCACCACAGATACGCAGTATTTT
- | - | TRBJ1-3 | TRBV7-6 | CASSLEGSGGSGNTIYF | TGTGCCAGCAGCTTAGAAGGGTCGGGGGGCTCTGGAAACACCATATATTTT
TRBD1 | - | TRBJ1-4 | TRBV5-1 | CASRGTALNEKLFF | TGCGCCAGCAGAGGGACAGCTCTAAATGAAAAACTGTTTTTT
TRBD1 | many | TRBJ2-1 | TRBV5-1 | CASSLGTGVSNEQFF | TGCGCCAGCAGCCTCGGGACAGGGGTTAGCAATGAGCAGTTCTTC
TRBD1 | - | TRBJ1-4 | TRBV6-5 | CASRSTGGNEKLFF | TGTGCCAGCAGATCCACAGGGGGCAATGAAAAACTGTTTTTT
TRBD2 | - | TRBJ2-3 | TRBV5-1 | CASSLVSSGYTQYF | TGCGCCAGCAGCTTGGTGTCTAGCGGATATACGCAGTATTTT
TRBD1 | - | TRBJ1-6 | TRBV5-4 | CASSWDSSYNSPLHF | TGTGCCAGCAGCTGGGACAGCTCCTATAATTCACCCCTCCACTTT
- | - | TRBJ2-7 | TRBV3-1/TRBV3-2 | CASSPRAKGSEQYF | TGTGCCAGCAGCCCGAGGGCCAAAGGGTCGGAGCAGTACTTC
- | - | TRBJ1-5 | TRBV30 | CAWGYGTMYSNQPQHF | TGTGCCTGGGGCTACGGGACAATGTATAGCAATCAGCCCCAGCATTTT
TRBD2 | - | TRBJ2-5 | TRBV5-1 | CASSLSSGGETQYF | TGCGCCAGCAGCTTATCTAGCGGGGGAGAGACCCAGTACTTC
- | once | TRBJ2-3 | TRBV7-3 | CASSPWAGPSTDTQYF | TGTGCCAGCAGCCCCTGGGCGGGCCCCAGCACAGATACGCAGTATTTT
TRBD1 | - | TRBJ1-1 | TRBV3-1/TRBV3-2 | CASSQGGGNTEAFF | TGTGCCAGCAGCCAAGGAGGGGGCAACACTGAAGCTTTCTTT
TRBD1 | - | TRBJ2-7 | TRBV10-3 | CAISGQGDYEQYF | TGTGCCATCAGTGGACAGGGGGACTACGAGCAGTACTTC
- | - | TRBJ2-5 | TRBV5-1 | CASSSGQKETQYF | TGCGCCAGCAGCTCCGGACAGAAAGAGACCCAGTACTTC
- | - | TRBJ2-7 | TRBV5-4 | CASSPRQGGYEQYF | TGTGCCAGCAGCCCCCGACAGGGAGGCTACGAGCAGTACTTC